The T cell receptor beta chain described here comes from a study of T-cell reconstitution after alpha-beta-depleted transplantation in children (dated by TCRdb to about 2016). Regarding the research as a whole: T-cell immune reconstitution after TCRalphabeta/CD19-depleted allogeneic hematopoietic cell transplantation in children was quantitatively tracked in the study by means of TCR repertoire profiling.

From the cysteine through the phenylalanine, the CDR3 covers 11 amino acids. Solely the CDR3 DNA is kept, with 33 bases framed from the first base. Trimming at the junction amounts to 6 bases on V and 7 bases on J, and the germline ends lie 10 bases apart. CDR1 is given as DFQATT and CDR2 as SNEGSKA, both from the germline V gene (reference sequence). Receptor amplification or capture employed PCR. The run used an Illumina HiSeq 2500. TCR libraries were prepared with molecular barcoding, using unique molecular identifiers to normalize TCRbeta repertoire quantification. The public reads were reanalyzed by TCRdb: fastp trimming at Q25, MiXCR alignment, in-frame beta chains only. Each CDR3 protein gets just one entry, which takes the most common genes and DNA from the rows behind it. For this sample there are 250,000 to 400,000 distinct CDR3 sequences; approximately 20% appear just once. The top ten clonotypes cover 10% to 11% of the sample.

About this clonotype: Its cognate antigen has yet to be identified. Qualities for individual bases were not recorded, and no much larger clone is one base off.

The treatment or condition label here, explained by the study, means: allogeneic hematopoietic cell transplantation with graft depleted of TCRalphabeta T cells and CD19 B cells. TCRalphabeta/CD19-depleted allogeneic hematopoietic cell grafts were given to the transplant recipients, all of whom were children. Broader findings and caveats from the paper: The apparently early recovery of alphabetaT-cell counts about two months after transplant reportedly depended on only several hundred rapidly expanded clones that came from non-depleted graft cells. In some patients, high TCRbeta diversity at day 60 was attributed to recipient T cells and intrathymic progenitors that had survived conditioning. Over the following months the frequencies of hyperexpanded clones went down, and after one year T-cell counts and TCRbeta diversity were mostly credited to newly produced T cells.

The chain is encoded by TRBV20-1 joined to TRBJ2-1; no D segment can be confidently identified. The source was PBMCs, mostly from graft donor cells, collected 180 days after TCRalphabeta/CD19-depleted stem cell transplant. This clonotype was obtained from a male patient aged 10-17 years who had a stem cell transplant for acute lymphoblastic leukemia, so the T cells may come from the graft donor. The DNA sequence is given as TGCAGTGCCGCCCGTGGGAATGAGCAGTTCTTC. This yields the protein CSAARGNEQFF.